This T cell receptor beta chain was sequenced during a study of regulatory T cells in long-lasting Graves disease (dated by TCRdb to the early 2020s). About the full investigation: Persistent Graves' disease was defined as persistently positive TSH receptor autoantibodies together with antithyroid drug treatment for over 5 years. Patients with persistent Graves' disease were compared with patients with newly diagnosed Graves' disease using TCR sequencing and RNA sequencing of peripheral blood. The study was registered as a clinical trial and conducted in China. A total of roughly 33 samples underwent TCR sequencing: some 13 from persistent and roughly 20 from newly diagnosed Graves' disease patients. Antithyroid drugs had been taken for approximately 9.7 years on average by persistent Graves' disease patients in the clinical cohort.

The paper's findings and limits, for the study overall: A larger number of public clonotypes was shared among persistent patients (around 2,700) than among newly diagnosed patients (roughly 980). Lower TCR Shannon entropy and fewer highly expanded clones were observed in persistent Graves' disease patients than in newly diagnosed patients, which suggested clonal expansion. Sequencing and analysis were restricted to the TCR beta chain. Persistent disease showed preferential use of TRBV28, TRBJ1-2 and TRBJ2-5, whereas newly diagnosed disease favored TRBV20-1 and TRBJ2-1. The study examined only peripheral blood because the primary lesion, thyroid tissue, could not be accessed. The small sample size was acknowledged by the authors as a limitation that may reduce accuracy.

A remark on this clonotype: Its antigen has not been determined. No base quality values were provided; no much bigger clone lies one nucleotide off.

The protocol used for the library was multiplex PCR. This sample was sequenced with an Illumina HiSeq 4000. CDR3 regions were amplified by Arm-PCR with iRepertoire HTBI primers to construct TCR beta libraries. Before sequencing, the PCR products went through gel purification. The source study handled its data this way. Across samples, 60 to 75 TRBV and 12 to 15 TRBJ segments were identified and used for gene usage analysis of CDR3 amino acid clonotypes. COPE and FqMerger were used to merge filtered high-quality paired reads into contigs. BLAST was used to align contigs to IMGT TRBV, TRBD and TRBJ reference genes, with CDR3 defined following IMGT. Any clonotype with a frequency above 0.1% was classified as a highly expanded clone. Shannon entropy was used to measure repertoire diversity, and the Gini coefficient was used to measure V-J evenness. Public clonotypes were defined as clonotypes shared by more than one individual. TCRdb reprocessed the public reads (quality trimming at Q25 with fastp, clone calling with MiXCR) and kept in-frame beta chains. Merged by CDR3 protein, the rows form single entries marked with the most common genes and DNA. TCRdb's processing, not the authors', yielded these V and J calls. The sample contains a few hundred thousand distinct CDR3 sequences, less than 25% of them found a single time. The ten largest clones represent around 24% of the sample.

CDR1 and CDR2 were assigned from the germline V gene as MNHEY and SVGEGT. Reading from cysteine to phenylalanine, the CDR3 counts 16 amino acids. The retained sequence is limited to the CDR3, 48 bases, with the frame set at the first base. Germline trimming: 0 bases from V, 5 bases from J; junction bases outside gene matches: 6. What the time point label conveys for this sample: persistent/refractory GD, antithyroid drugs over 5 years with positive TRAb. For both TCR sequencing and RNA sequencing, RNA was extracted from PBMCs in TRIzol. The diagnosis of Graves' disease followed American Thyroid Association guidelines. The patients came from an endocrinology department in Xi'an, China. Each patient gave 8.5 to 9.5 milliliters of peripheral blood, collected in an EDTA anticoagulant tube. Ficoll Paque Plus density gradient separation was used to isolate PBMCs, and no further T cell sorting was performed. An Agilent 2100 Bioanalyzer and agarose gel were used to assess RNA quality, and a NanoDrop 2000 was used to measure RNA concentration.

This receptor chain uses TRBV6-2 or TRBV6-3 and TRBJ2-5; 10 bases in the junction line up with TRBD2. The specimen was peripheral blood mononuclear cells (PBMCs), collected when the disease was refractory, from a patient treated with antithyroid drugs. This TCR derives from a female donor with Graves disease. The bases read TGTGCCAGCAGTTACTCACCTCTAGCGGGAGTGGAGACCCAGTACTTC. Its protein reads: CASSYSPLAGVETQYF.